The following is a T cell receptor (beta chain) sequence with its context. What it binds is not known. Germline CDR1 reads DFQATT; CDR2 reads SNEGSKA (reference sequence). The CDR3 is 13 amino acids. Losses at the gene ends were 6 bases for V and 2 bases for J; bases not matched to a gene: 7. Each donor was a healthy Caucasian. This specimen comes from a study of identical twins. TCRdb processed the 5' RACE reads anew with MiXCR; each CDR3 protein has one entry. The sample lists approximately 470,000 distinct CDR3 sequences, more than 13% occurring once. Overall study findings and caveats: For monozygotic twins, models underestimated out-of-frame TCR alpha sharing. The abundant beta clonotypes from cord blood had fewer insertions, and memory repertoires had none of this.

The data also belong to a second study, concerning yellow fever vaccine responses in identical twins.

V usage is TRBV20-1 and J usage is TRBJ2-7; 7 nucleotides match TRBD2. This clonotype originated in a young woman in good health. The sample taken for sequencing was CD4+ T cells sorted from blood. The CDR3 bases are TGCAGTGCAATAAGCGGGAAGGCCTACGAGCAGTACTTC. Amino acid sequence: CSAISGKAYEQYF.